This T cell receptor beta chain was recorded in a study of OX40 agonist ivuxolimab in advanced cancers. Background on the study: The dose-escalation group included hepatocellular carcinoma, melanoma, renal cell carcinoma and head and neck cancer. Earlier treatment with anti-PD-1, anti-PD-L1 or anti-CTLA-4 was permitted, and over 35% had received some.

Study-wide results and caveats: More expanded clones were seen, on average, in CD8+ T cells than in CD4+. CD4+ and CD8+ T cells in blood underwent clonal expansion by week 6 at 0.1 to 3.0 mg/kg.

Concerning this clone: As yet, its antigen is unknown.

Clones were read by immunoSEQ multiplex PCR, and TCRdb kept only the in-frame ones, dropping some. The sample consists of tens of thousands of clones, under 95% of them appearing once. Per the germline V gene, CDR1 is MNHNY and CDR2 is SVGAGI (reference sequence). This CDR3 is built from 12 residues. J was trimmed by 8 bases and V by 7 bases; bases with no gene match: 4. The receptor was derived from an adult with an advanced solid tumor such as melanoma, head and neck, liver or kidney cancer. This specimen consisted of CD4+ or CD8+ T cells sorted from blood, obtained in a trial of the OX40 agonist ivuxolimab. The genes are TRBV6-6 and TRBJ1-4, with TRBD1 matching over 7 bases. The CDR3 is CASKTGQEKLFF. In DNA, the CDR3 is TGTGCCAGCAAGACAGGGCAGGAAAAACTGTTTTTT.